Below are 18 T cell receptor beta chains sequenced from a single sample in a study of control samples from healthy donors and cancer patients. Sequencing used immunoSEQ multiplex PCR; TCRdb keeps in-frame clones, though not all of them. The sample lists some 120,000 clones, around 87% occurring once. Sequenced sample: blood. These TCRs come from a man in his sixties in good health.

The V gene is TRBV3-1 (or the pseudogene TRBV3-2), the J gene TRBJ1-2; the match to TRBD1 covers 9 bases. Trimming at V came to 2 bases and at J to 8 bases, leaving 9 bases not matched to a gene. Germline V gene lookup returns CDR1 LGHDT and CDR2 YNNKEL (reference sequence). The CDR3 has 15 residues. CDR3 DNA sequence: TGTGCCAGCAGCCAATACGGACAGGGGCCTTTAGGCTACACCTTC. Translating gives CASSQYGQGPLGYTF.

Turning to this clone: This same CDR3 is encoded by further DNA sequences in the sample. This chain connects TRBV7-9 to TRBJ1-6; the match to TRBD1 covers 8 bases. The CDR3 totals 16 residues. V lost 4 bases, J lost 3 bases, and 5 bases stayed unmatched. In germline, CDR1 is SEHNR, CDR2 FQNEAQ (reference sequence). The CDR3 region has the DNA TGTGCCAGCAGCTCAGGACAGGGATTCTATAATTCACCCCTCCACTTT. It is translated as CASSSGQGFYNSPLHF. Variable domain in full (rest from reference TRBV7-9 and TRBJ1-6): DTGVSQNPRHKITKRGQNVTFRCDPISEHNRLYWYRQTLGQGPEFLTYFQNEAQLEKSRLLSDRFSAERPKGSFSTLEIQRTEQGDSAMYLCASSSGQGFYNSPLHFGNGTRLTVT.

This sequence joins TRBV10-1 and TRBJ2-3, with D possibly TRBD2 on 5 matching bases. Looked up from germline, CDR1 is WNHNN and CDR2 is SYGVQD (reference sequence). This CDR3 has 15 amino acids. Trimming stripped 4 bases from V and 0 bases from J, with 11 bases between. The CDR3 DNA is TGCGCCAGCAGTGGTGAGGGCTTGAGCACAGATACGCAGTATTTT. Its translation is CASSGEGLSTDTQYF.

The chain couples TRBV28 to TRBJ2-3; no reliable D call. CDR3 length: 15 residues. Germline V lookup: CDR1 MDHEN, CDR2 SYDVKM. V lost 2 bases and J lost 0, with 9 bases in between. CDR3: CASSLVGFSTDTQYF. CDR3 in DNA: TGTGCCAGCAGTTTAGTAGGCTTTAGCACAGATACGCAGTATTTT.

The chain uses TRBV30 and TRBJ1-5; the match to TRBD1 covers 7 bases. The V gene end was trimmed by 3 bases and the J gene end by 0 bases; junction bases not matched to a gene: 5. This CDR3 has 15 residues. Germline CDR1 is GTSNPN and CDR2 is SVGIG (reference sequence). CDR3: CAWSQGGNSNQPQHF. The CDR3 bases are TGTGCCTGGAGCCAGGGGGGAAATAGCAATCAGCCCCAGCATTTT.

J is TRBJ2-2 and V is TRBV12-1; TRBD2 is taken as the D call from the table, unchecked against the DNA. TRBV12-1 is a listed pseudogene. This CDR3 spans 19 amino acids. The CDR3 nucleotides read TGTGCCAGCAGCTTTGCCCTCTTACTAGCGGGGGTCAACACCGGGGAGCTGTTTTTT. Translated: CASSFALLLAGVNTGELFF.

The gene calls are TRBV28 and TRBJ2-7, with TRBD2 identical over 7 bases. The CDR3 runs to 14 residues. Germline V lookup: CDR1 MDHEN, CDR2 SYDVKM. The V gene end was trimmed by 4 bases and the J gene end by 2 bases; junction bases not matched to a gene: 5. Here the CDR3 reads CASSYVGRAYEQYF. CDR3 nucleotide sequence: TGTGCCAGCAGTTATGTGGGGAGGGCCTACGAGCAGTACTTC.

V gene TRBV6-2 or TRBV6-3 combines with J gene TRBJ1-6; TRBD1 agrees at 10 bases. V gave up 5 bases and J gave up 9 bases; unmatched junction bases: 7. Germline values: CDR1 MNHEY, CDR2 SVGEGT. There are 15 residues in the CDR3. The CDR3 spells CASSLSGQGSSPLHF. The CDR3 region has the DNA TGTGCCAGCAGTCTCTCGGGACAGGGGTCTTCACCCCTCCACTTT.

This clone turned up a few times. The chain uses TRBV9 and TRBJ1-5; D is perhaps TRBD1 (5 bases). V lost 0 bases to trimming and J lost 6 bases, with 10 bases between them. CDR1 SGDLS and CDR2 YYNGEE come from the germline V gene. The CDR3 totals 14 residues. The CDR3: CASSVGDGGQPQHF. CDR3 DNA: TGTGCCAGCAGCGTAGGGGATGGGGGTCAGCCCCAGCATTTT.

The chain combines TRBV19 with TRBJ2-5; 12 nucleotides align to TRBD2. This CDR3 is 15 amino acids long. Trimming took 4 bases from V and 5 from J; bases not matched to a gene: 5. The V gene's germline CDR1 is LNHDA and CDR2 SQIVND (reference sequence). CDR3 amino acids: CASSTTSGGWETQYF. CDR3 nucleotides: TGTGCCAGTAGTACGACTAGCGGGGGCTGGGAGACCCAGTACTTC.

The chain uses TRBV4-1 and TRBJ1-1, with D maybe TRBD1 (6 bases). The V gene's germline CDR1 is MGHRA and CDR2 YSYEKL. The CDR3 extends over 14 amino acids. The V and J ends lost 1 base and 1 base respectively, with 7 bases between them. The CDR3 coding sequence is TGCGCCAGCAGCCAAGTAGGGGGGAACACTGAAGCTTTCTTT. It yields the protein CASSQVGGNTEAFF.

This clone was seen just once. The V and J genes are TRBV25-1 and TRBJ2-6; no reliable D call. V was cut by 3 bases and J by 2 bases, with 5 bases left in between. The CDR3 is 14 residues long. The germline gives CDR1 MGHDK, CDR2 SYGVNS. The CDR3 protein is CASSEGTGANVLTF. The CDR3 nucleotides are TGTGCCAGCAGTGAGGGGACTGGGGCCAACGTCCTGACTTTC.

This chain uses TRBV6-4 with TRBJ2-7; 13 positions agree with TRBD2. This CDR3 contains 15 residues. Germline V gives CDR1 MRHNA, CDR2 SNTAGT. V lost 11 bases and J lost 4; bases outside the gene matches: 11. The CDR3 here is CAGLNRTSGGYEQYF. The CDR3 DNA is TGTGCCGGCCTGAACCGGACTAGCGGGGGTTACGAGCAGTACTTC.

This clone occurred once. The chain combines TRBV6-2 or TRBV6-3 with TRBJ2-1, with D perhaps matching TRBD2 (5 bases). With 6 bases removed from V and 5 bases from J, the gap between germline ends came to 17 bases. Germline CDR1 is MNHEY and CDR2 is SVGEGT. The CDR3 runs 15 residues. The CDR3, as DNA: TGTGCCAGCAGCCCGGGCTCGTGGAGGAACAATGAGCAGTTCTTC. Protein sequence: CASSPGSWRNNEQFF.

This clone was found once. V usage is TRBV6-5 and J usage is TRBJ1-4, with 8 bases identical to TRBD1. CDR1 and CDR2 from the germline V gene are MNHEY and SVGAGI. This CDR3 is built from 13 residues. V lost 7 bases to trimming and J lost 6 bases; unmatched junction nucleotides: 4. The CDR3 DNA sequence: TGTGCCAGCAAGGACAGGGTCGATGAAAAACTGTTTTTT. Translation: CASKDRVDEKLFF.

V is TRBV28 and J is TRBJ2-1; 7 nucleotides line up with TRBD1. The CDR3 totals 17 residues. V was pared by 4 bases and J by 3 bases, with 12 bases of the junction left unmatched. The germline V gene has CDR1 MDHEN and CDR2 SYDVKM. CDR3 bases: TGTGCCAGCAGTTACACAGGGGCCCCCTGGAGCTACAATGAGCAGTTCTTC. This translates into CASSYTGAPWSYNEQFF.

As for this clone: The sample has other DNA sequences that encode this CDR3 too. This chain uses TRBV3-1 (or the pseudogene TRBV3-2) with TRBJ1-5, with D unclear. CDR1 is LGHDT and CDR2 is YNNKEL in the germline V gene (reference sequence). The CDR3 consists of 13 residues. V was trimmed by 2 bases and J by 2 bases, leaving 4 bases between them. CDR3 sequence: CASSQTRNQPQHF. CDR3 bases: TGTGCCAGCAGCCAAACCCGCAATCAGCCCCAGCATTTT.

This clone has just one count. This sequence joins TRBV7-2 and TRBJ1-5; no clear D gene. Looked up from germline, CDR1 is SGHTA and CDR2 is FQGNSA. This CDR3 contains 18 residues. V gave up 1 base and J gave up 0 bases, with 16 bases separating them. CDR3 amino acids: CASSLEKFSGSSNQPQHF. As DNA, the CDR3 is TGTGCCAGCAGCTTAGAGAAATTTTCGGGCAGTAGCAATCAGCCCCAGCATTTT.